This T cell receptor beta chain appears in the sequencing data of a study of vaccination effects on CD4 cells after COVID-19. About the study: Researchers obtained post-vaccine samples at a median of 72 days past the second dose.

Sequenced by immunoSEQ multiplex PCR; TCRdb stores in-frame clones only, minus some. Of about 22,000 clones listed, 55% to 85% are singletons. Antigen-specific CD4+ T cells expanded by the ViraFEST assay with viral peptide pools were then sequenced. Subsequent to a culture period of under 11 days, CD4+ T cells were isolated. All participants had two doses of either the BNT162b2 or mRNA-1273 vaccine. As to this clone: Its antigen is not known.

Study results and caveats: Researchers report that only 1 of 255 vaccine-induced clones in healthy vaccinees cross-reacted with common cold coronaviruses.

This sequence originates from a human donor who received a COVID-19 vaccine. This specimen consisted of CD4+ T cells from PBMCs cultured with HCoV-NL63 spike peptides, obtained after COVID-19 vaccination.

The CDR3 DNA reads TGCGCCAGCGGAGAGGACAGTACCTATGGCTACACCTTC. Protein: CASGEDSTYGYTF. This rearrangement joins TRBV10-1 to TRBJ1-2; tentative D call: TRBD1 (6 bases). Looked up from germline, CDR1 is WNHNN and CDR2 is SYGVQD (reference sequence). Trimming left V 8 bases short and J 4 bases short, with 14 bases between. The CDR3 extends over 13 amino acids.